A selection of T cell receptor beta chains follows, all from one sample in a study of T cell responses to AZD1222 COVID-19 vaccine. Sequenced by immunoSEQ multiplex PCR; TCRdb stores in-frame clones only, minus some. The repertoire has just under 85,000 clones, about 84% of them found once; the top ten carry roughly 8.7%. Specimen: peripheral blood, collected on day 0 of AZD1222 vaccination. These receptors were obtained from an adult in good health. Each CDR3 is given with its conserved first and last residue. D genes are given only for firm matches. Clone size is not always given. Where it is, it says once, few, many or a class for expanded clones.

clone_size	j_call	v_call	d_call	cdr3_aa	cdr3_nt
-	TRBJ1-2	TRBV6-1	-	CASSDSVPVNYGYTF	TGTGCCAGCAGTGATTCGGTCCCCGTTAACTATGGCTACACCTTC
-	TRBJ2-7	TRBV6-5	-	CASSYSTRVESYEQYF	TGTGCCAGCAGTTACTCAACTAGAGTGGAATCCTACGAGCAGTACTTC
-	TRBJ1-1	TRBV6-2/TRBV6-3	-	CASSYPRDVPEAFF	TGTGCCAGCAGTTACCCAAGGGACGTACCTGAAGCTTTCTTT
-	TRBJ1-2	TRBV4-1	-	CASSHHRVRHGYTF	TGCGCCAGCAGCCACCACAGGGTTCGGCATGGCTACACCTTC
-	TRBJ2-3	TRBV27	TRBD2	CASSPIAGAGTDTQYF	TGTGCCAGCAGTCCCATAGCGGGAGCGGGCACAGATACGCAGTATTTT
-	TRBJ1-4	TRBV27	TRBD1	CASSNQDRGTAKLFF	TGTGCCAGCAGTAACCAGGACAGGGGAACGGCAAAACTGTTTTTT
-	TRBJ2-7	TRBV9	TRBD2	CASSVERDVAYEQYF	TGTGCCAGCAGCGTAGAGCGGGACGTGGCCTACGAGCAGTACTTC
-	TRBJ2-4	TRBV3-1/TRBV3-2	TRBD2	CASSQEVAGGKNIQYF	TGTGCCAGCAGCCAAGAGGTAGCGGGGGGTAAAAACATTCAGTACTTC
-	TRBJ1-4	TRBV12-5	TRBD1	CASGQGASEKLFF	TGTGCTAGTGGTCAGGGGGCAAGTGAAAAACTGTTTTTT
-	TRBJ1-2	TRBV5-1	-	CASSLETGGYTF	TGCGCCAGCAGCTTGGAGACGGGAGGCTACACCTTC
-	TRBJ1-1	TRBV27	-	CAGKRQNTEAFF	TGTGCCGGGAAAAGACAGAACACTGAAGCTTTCTTT
-	TRBJ2-7	TRBV11-2	TRBD1	CASSSGTGVSYEQYF	TGTGCCAGCAGCTCCGGGACAGGGGTCTCCTACGAGCAGTACTTC
-	TRBJ1-2	TRBV30	TRBD1	CACAGRGPKYGYTF	TGTGCCTGCGCAGGCAGGGGGCCAAAATATGGCTACACCTTC
-	TRBJ1-5	TRBV18	TRBD1	CASSPPLQGISNQPQHF	TGTGCCAGCTCACCACCGCTACAGGGGATAAGCAATCAGCCCCAGCATTTT
-	TRBJ1-3	TRBV14	-	CASSQAGNTIYF	TGTGCCAGCAGCCAAGCCGGAAACACCATATATTTT
-	TRBJ2-7	TRBV5-6	TRBD2	CASSRRGLAAYREQYF	TGTGCCAGCAGCCGGAGAGGACTAGCGGCTTACCGTGAGCAGTACTTC
-	TRBJ2-2	TRBV7-3	-	CASSPWAVPGGTGELFF	TGTGCCAGCAGCCCTTGGGCCGTGCCGGGTGGCACCGGGGAGCTGTTTTTT
-	TRBJ2-5	TRBV5-1	-	CASSSGVQETQYF	TGCGCCAGCAGCTCGGGAGTGCAAGAGACCCAGTACTTC
-	TRBJ1-1	TRBV28	-	CASSLEGRFTEAFF	TGTGCCAGCAGTTTAGAGGGCAGGTTCACTGAAGCTTTCTTT
-	TRBJ1-3	TRBV5-1	-	CASSSGPGGSGNTIYF	TGCGCCAGCAGCTCCGGCCCCGGGGGCTCTGGAAACACCATATATTTT
-	TRBJ1-3	TRBV5-1	-	CASSLSDRRNTIYF	TGCGCCAGCAGCTTGAGTGACAGGAGAAACACCATATATTTT
-	TRBJ1-6	TRBV6-5	TRBD1	CASSMDRGNSPLHF	TGTGCCAGCAGCATGGACAGGGGGAATTCACCCCTCCACTTT
-	TRBJ1-5	TRBV7-3	TRBD1	CASSQTGGEPQHF	TGTGCCAGCAGTCAGACAGGGGGCGAGCCCCAGCATTTT
-	TRBJ1-1	TRBV7-3	-	CASSLTGSGTEAFF	TGTGCCAGCAGCTTAACAGGGTCGGGCACTGAAGCTTTCTTT
-	TRBJ1-2	TRBV19	-	CASSIEGYYGYTF	TGTGCCAGTAGTATAGAGGGGTACTATGGCTACACCTTC
-	TRBJ2-1	TRBV2	-	CASSGYNEQFF	TGTGCCAGCAGTGGGTACAATGAGCAGTTCTTC
-	TRBJ1-4	TRBV19	TRBD1	CASVDRESEKLFF	TGTGCCAGTGTCGACAGGGAGAGTGAAAAACTGTTTTTT
-	TRBJ2-5	TRBV7-2	-	CASSRQGSETQYF	TGTGCCAGCAGCCGGCAGGGATCCGAGACCCAGTACTTC
-	TRBJ2-3	TRBV9	-	CASSVGDGGGADTQYF	TGTGCCAGCAGCGTAGGGGACGGTGGAGGCGCAGATACGCAGTATTTT
-	TRBJ1-6	TRBV3-1/TRBV3-2	TRBD1	CASSQTGTGDSPLHF	TGTGCCAGCAGCCAAACCGGGACAGGGGATTCACCCCTCCACTTT
-	TRBJ2-1	TRBV5-1	TRBD2	CASSLVSSGSNNEQFF	TGCGCCAGCAGCTTGGTATCCAGCGGGAGCAACAATGAGCAGTTCTTC
-	TRBJ1-2	TRBV4-3	-	CASSQAQSPGRSNYGYTF	TGCGCCAGCAGCCAAGCCCAGTCTCCAGGACGGAGTAACTATGGCTACACCTTC
-	TRBJ1-1	TRBV4-1	-	CASSQDRTAGTEAFF	TGCGCCAGCAGCCAAGATCGGACTGCGGGGACTGAAGCTTTCTTT
once	TRBJ2-5	TRBV7-9	-	CASSLVTEQETQYF	TGTGCCAGCAGCTTAGTCACAGAACAAGAGACCCAGTACTTC
-	TRBJ1-3	TRBV2	-	CASSDSGQGLSGNTIYF	TGTGCCAGCAGTGACAGTGGGCAGGGCCTCTCTGGAAACACCATATATTTT
-	TRBJ2-1	TRBV12-3/TRBV12-4	-	CASSLARLNEQFF	TGTGCCAGCAGTTTAGCCAGGTTGAATGAGCAGTTCTTC
-	TRBJ2-1	TRBV5-1	TRBD1	CASSPLGQGLGNEQFF	TGCGCCAGCAGCCCGCTCGGACAGGGTCTGGGCAATGAGCAGTTCTTC
-	TRBJ2-1	TRBV4-2	TRBD2	CASSLNQLAGGWNEQFF	TGTGCCAGCAGCCTCAACCAGCTAGCGGGAGGGTGGAATGAGCAGTTCTTC
-	TRBJ2-3	TRBV5-1	-	CASSLLDVGPDTQYF	TGCGCCAGCAGCTTGCTGGATGTCGGGCCAGATACGCAGTATTTT
-	TRBJ2-5	TRBV29-1	-	CSVEDGGGEETQYF	TGCAGCGTTGAGGACGGGGGCGGGGAAGAGACCCAGTACTTC
once	TRBJ2-5	TRBV6-5	TRBD1	CASSSGQGQETQYF	TGTGCCAGCAGCTCAGGACAGGGTCAAGAGACCCAGTACTTC
-	TRBJ1-1	TRBV6-5	-	CASSLLGGVMNTEAFF	TGTGCCAGCAGTTTACTTGGGGGGGTCATGAACACTGAAGCTTTCTTT
-	TRBJ2-7	TRBV5-4	-	CASSKDREGEQYF	TGTGCCAGCAGCAAGGACAGGGAGGGCGAGCAGTACTTC
-	TRBJ2-5	TRBV30	TRBD2	CAWSLSGSGETQYF	TGTGCCTGGAGTCTTAGCGGGAGTGGAGAGACCCAGTACTTC